This entry lists 18 T cell receptor beta chains sequenced from one sample in a study of blood T cell repertoires in COVID-19. Assay: immunoSEQ multiplex PCR; the TCRdb copy retains only in-frame clones and omits some. The sample lists roughly 500,000 clones, roughly 90% occurring once. The specimen sequenced was PBMCs or T cells enriched from blood (not recorded which). The receptor set was obtained from a woman between 35 and 50 years old who had recovered from COVID-19.

The chain links TRBV29-1 to TRBJ2-1, with TRBD2 matching 7 bases. V trimming: 6 bases; J trimming: 2 bases; junction bases outside the gene matches: 7. There are 14 residues in the CDR3. Germline lookup yields CDR1 SQVTM and CDR2 ANQGSEA. This chain's CDR3 is CSVGGSFPYNEQFF. CDR3 DNA sequence: TGCAGCGTAGGCGGGAGCTTCCCCTACAATGAGCAGTTCTTC.

The genes are TRBV10-3 and TRBJ2-1, with D hard to call. This CDR3 comprises 15 residues. Germline lookup yields CDR1 ENHRY and CDR2 SYGVKD. Trimming stripped 6 bases from V and 0 bases from J, with 12 bases between. The chain's CDR3 is CAISRDKSSYNEQFF. As DNA, the CDR3 is TGTGCCATCAGCCGAGACAAGAGCTCCTACAATGAGCAGTTCTTC.

The rearrangement links TRBV6-2 or TRBV6-3 to TRBJ2-1; TRBD2 agrees at 7 bases. J gave up 2 bases and V 6 bases, and 7 bases lay outside the gene matches. The CDR3 extends over 15 amino acids. Germline V gene sequence: CDR1 MNHEY, CDR2 SVGEGT. Here the CDR3 DNA reads TGTGCCAGCAGCCCAACTAGCGTAACCTACAATGAGCAGTTCTTC. Amino acids: CASSPTSVTYNEQFF.

This clone has a single count. The genes are TRBV19 and TRBJ2-7; 8 nucleotides match TRBD2. Germline assignment: CDR1 LNHDA and CDR2 SQIVND (reference sequence). The V gene end was trimmed by 5 bases and the J gene end by 4 bases; junction bases not matched to a gene: 10. The CDR3 is 15 amino acids. The CDR3 loop reads CASSAGSGRGYEQYF. For the CDR3, the DNA is TGTGCCAGTAGTGCCGGGAGCGGGAGAGGGTACGAGCAGTACTTC. Supplemented by reference TRBV19 and TRBJ2-7, the full variable domain reads DGGITQSPKYLFRKEGQNVTLSCEQNLNHDAMYWYRQDPGQGLRLIYYSQIVNDFQKGDIAEGYSVSREKKESFPLTVTSAQKNPTAFYLCASSAGSGRGYEQYFGPGTRLTVT.

This rearrangement joins TRBV10-3 to TRBJ2-3; a weak D match, TRBD1 (5 bases). The germline CDR1 and CDR2 sequences are ENHRY and SYGVKD. The CDR3 has 13 amino acids. V was clipped by 3 bases and J by 5 bases, with 9 bases between them. This CDR3 is CAISEQDLDTQYF. CDR3 bases: TGTGCCATCAGTGAACAGGATCTAGATACGCAGTATTTT.

The V call is TRBV27, the J call TRBJ2-1; 7 nucleotides match TRBD2. V lost 0 bases, J lost 4 bases, and 6 bases stayed unmatched. The CDR3 has 16 residues. Germline values: CDR1 MNHEY, CDR2 SMNVEV (reference sequence). In DNA, the CDR3 is TGTGCCAGCAGTTTATCGAGCGGGACTATGTACAATGAGCAGTTCTTC. It translates to CASSLSSGTMYNEQFF.

This rearrangement joins TRBV27 to TRBJ1-3, with 9 positions matching TRBD1. Trimming took 6 bases from V and 0 from J; bases not matched to a gene: 3. This CDR3 is built from 15 residues. Germline lookup yields CDR1 MNHEY and CDR2 SMNVEV (reference sequence). CDR3 in DNA: TGTGCCAGCAGCCGACAGGGGGACTCTGGAAACACCATATATTTT. Its translation: CASSRQGDSGNTIYF.

The gene calls are TRBV24-1 and TRBJ2-3, with TRBD1 matching 8 bases. The CDR3 length is 17 residues. The V gene end was trimmed by 7 bases and the J gene end by 3 bases; junction bases not matched to a gene: 14. CDR1 is KGHDR, CDR2 SFDVKD, per germline. The CDR3 protein is CATSHSSQGADTDTQYF. The CDR3 DNA follows: TGTGCCACCAGCCATAGTAGCCAGGGGGCGGATACAGATACGCAGTATTTT.

This sequence joins TRBV24-1 and TRBJ2-5, with 7 bases that match TRBD1. V gave up 3 bases and J gave up 2 bases; unmatched junction bases: 17. Germline V gives CDR1 KGHDR, CDR2 SFDVKD. There are 19 residues in the CDR3. CDR3 DNA: TGTGCCACCAGTGATGCAATTGCGACCACAGGGGCCTCGCAAGAGACCCAGTACTTC. Translated: CATSDAIATTGASQETQYF.

This chain joins TRBV10-2 and TRBJ2-1; 13 bases agree with TRBD2. This CDR3 region has 14 residues. V shed 8 bases, J shed 10 bases, and the junction held 8 bases outside the gene matches. Germline V gene lookup returns CDR1 WSHSY and CDR2 SAAADI. In DNA form, the CDR3 reads TGCGCCAGCGCCGGACTAGCGGGAGCTGGGGAGCAGTTCTTC. It translates to CASAGLAGAGEQFF.

This rearrangement joins TRBV5-1 to TRBJ1-5; D is ambiguous. V gave up 0 bases and J gave up 2 bases, with 12 bases separating them. The CDR3 runs to 16 residues. Germline V gene sequence: CDR1 SGHRS, CDR2 YFSETQ. The CDR3 DNA reads as TGCGCCAGCAGCTTGGGGCCTCTCGGAGGCAATCAGCCCCAGCATTTT. Translation gives CASSLGPLGGNQPQHF.

The CDR3 loop is CASTRQGAPYEQYF. CDR3 bases: TGTGCCAGCACCCGCCAGGGCGCCCCCTACGAGCAGTACTTC. The chain joins TRBV7-9 to TRBJ2-7, with D perhaps matching TRBD1 (5 bases). The germline V gene encodes CDR1 SEHNR and CDR2 FQNEAQ (reference sequence). This CDR3 comprises 14 residues. Trimming removed 7 bases from V and 2 bases from J, with 15 bases in between.

V usage is TRBV20-1 and J usage is TRBJ1-5; the D gene is possibly TRBD1 (5 bases). The V gene's germline CDR1 is DFQATT and CDR2 SNEGSKA (reference sequence). This CDR3 contains 15 residues. The V end was cut by 3 bases, the J end by 3 bases, with 15 bases between. The CDR3 DNA sequence: TGCAGTGCTAGTGGGGGAATGGGGCCCAATCAGCCCCAGCATTTT. Its translation is CSASGGMGPNQPQHF.

The V gene is TRBV7-2, the J gene TRBJ1-1; 9 nucleotides match TRBD1. Germline-derived CDR1 and CDR2 are SGHTA and FQGNSA. CDR3 length: 14 residues. V was pared by 5 bases and J by 5 bases, with 6 bases of the junction left unmatched. This CDR3 is CASSLGQGRTEAFF. For the CDR3, the DNA is TGTGCCAGCAGCCTCGGACAGGGGCGGACTGAAGCTTTCTTT.

This clone was picked up one time. V and J are TRBV12-3 or TRBV12-4 and TRBJ1-2; maybe TRBD1 (6 bases). Trimming took off 6 bases at V and 3 bases at J, with 8 bases between the two ends. This CDR3 is 12 amino acids long. DNA of the CDR3: TGTGCCAGCAGCCGACAGGACTATGGCTACACCTTC. This encodes CASSRQDYGYTF.

The chain links TRBV5-4 to TRBJ2-7, with 8 bases fitting TRBD2. The V gene's germline CDR1 is SGHNT and CDR2 YYREEE (reference sequence). J gave up 7 bases and V 4 bases, and 13 bases lay outside the gene matches. The CDR3 covers 15 residues. The CDR3 nucleotides are TGTGCCAGCAGCCAAATACCGGCGGGAGGACGGGAGCAGTACTTC. The encoded protein is CASSQIPAGGREQYF.

V gene TRBV5-8 combines with J gene TRBJ2-1; a possible D gene is TRBD2 (6 bases). V was pared by 4 bases and J by 0 bases, with 11 bases between. This CDR3 is 15 amino acids long. Germline V lookup: CDR1 SGHTS, CDR2 YDEGEE. The CDR3 nucleotides are TGTGCCAGCAGCCCGGGGGTGAGCTCCTACAATGAGCAGTTCTTC. Residues: CASSPGVSSYNEQFF.

This clone was detected once. CDR3 coding DNA: TGTGCCAGCAGCTCTGGATCCCAGGATGAAAAACTGTTTTTT. It encodes CASSSGSQDEKLFF. V and J are TRBV7-6 and TRBJ1-4; no definite D call. Per the germline V gene, CDR1 is SGHVS and CDR2 is FNYEAQ. This CDR3 comprises 14 residues. Trimming cost V 4 bases and J 6 bases, with 12 bases left between them.